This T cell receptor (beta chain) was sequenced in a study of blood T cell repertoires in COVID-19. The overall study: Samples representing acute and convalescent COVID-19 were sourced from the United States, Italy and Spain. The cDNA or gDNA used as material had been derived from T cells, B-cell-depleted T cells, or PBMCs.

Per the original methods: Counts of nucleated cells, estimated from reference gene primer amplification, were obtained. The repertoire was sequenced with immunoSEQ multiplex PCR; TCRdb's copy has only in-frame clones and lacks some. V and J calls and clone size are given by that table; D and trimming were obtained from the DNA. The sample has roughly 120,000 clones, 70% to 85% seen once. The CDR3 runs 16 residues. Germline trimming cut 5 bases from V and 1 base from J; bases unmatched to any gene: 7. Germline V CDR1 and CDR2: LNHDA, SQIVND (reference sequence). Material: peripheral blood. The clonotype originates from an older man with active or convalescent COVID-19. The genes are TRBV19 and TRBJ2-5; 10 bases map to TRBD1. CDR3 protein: CASSPTDRGIQETQYF. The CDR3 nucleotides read TGTGCCAGTAGTCCCACGGACAGGGGGATCCAAGAGACCCAGTACTTC.